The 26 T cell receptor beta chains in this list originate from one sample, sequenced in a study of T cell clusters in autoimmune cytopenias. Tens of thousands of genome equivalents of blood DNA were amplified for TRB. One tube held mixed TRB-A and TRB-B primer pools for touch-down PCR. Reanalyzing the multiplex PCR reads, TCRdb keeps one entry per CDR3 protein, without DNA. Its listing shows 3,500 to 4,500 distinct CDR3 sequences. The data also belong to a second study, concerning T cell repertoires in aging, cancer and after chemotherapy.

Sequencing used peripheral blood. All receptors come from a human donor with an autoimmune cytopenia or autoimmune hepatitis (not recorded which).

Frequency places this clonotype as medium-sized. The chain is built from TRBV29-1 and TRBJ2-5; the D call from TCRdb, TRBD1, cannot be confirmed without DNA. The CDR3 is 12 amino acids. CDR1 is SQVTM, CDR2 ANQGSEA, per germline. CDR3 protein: CSVKTGGETQYF.

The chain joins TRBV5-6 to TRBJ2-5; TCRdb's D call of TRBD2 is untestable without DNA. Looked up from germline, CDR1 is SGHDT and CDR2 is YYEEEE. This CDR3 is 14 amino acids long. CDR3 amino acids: CASSWSGGQETQYF.

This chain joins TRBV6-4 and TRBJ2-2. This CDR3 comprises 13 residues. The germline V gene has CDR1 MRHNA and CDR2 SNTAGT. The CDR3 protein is CASSPRETGELFF.

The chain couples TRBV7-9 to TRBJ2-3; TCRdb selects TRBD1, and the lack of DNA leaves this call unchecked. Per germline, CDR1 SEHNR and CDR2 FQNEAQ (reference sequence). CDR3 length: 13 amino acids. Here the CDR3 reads CASSLKGIGTQYF.

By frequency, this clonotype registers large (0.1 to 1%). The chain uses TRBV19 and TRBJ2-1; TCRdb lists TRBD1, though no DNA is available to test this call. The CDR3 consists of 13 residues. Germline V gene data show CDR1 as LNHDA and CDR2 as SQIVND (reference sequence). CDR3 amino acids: CASSISQGNEQFF.

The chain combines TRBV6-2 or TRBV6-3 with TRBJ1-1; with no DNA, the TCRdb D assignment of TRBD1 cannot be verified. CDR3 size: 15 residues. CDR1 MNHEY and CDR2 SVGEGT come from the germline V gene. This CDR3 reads CASSYRGPMNTEAFF.

This chain's CDR3 is CASSLAPPGGHTEAFF. The chain employs TRBV11-1 and TRBJ1-1. Per the germline V gene, CDR1 is SGHAT and CDR2 is FQDESV (reference sequence). CDR3 length: 16 amino acids.

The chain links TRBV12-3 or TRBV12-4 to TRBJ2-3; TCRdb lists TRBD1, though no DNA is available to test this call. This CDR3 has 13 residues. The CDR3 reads CASLRGATDTQYF.

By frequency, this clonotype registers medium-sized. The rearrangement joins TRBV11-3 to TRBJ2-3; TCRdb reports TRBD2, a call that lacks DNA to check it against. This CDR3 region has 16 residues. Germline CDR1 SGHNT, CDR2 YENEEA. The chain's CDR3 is CASSTTSGGITDTQYF. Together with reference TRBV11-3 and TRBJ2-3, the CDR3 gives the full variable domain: EAGVVQSPRYKIIEKKQPVAFWCNPISGHNTLYWYLQNLGQGPELLIRYENEEAVDDSQLPKDRFSAERLKGVDSTLKIQPAELGDSAVYLCASSTTSGGITDTQYFGPGTRLTVL.

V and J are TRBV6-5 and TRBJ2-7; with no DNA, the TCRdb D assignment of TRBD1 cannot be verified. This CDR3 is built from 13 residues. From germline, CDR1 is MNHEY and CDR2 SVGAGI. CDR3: CASSYVGVGEQYF.

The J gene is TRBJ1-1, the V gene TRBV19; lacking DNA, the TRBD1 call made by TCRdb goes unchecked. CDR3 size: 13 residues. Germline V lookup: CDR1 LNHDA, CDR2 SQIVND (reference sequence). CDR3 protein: CASRQGLHSEAFF.

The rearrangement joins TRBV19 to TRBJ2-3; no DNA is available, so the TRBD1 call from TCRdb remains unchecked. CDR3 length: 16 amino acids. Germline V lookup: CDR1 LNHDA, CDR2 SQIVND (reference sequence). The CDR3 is CASSIGTGGKGDTQYF.

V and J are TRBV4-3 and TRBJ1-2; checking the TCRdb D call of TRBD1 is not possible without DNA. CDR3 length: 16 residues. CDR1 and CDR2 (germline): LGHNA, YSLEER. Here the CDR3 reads CASSHGTGGLSGGYTF.

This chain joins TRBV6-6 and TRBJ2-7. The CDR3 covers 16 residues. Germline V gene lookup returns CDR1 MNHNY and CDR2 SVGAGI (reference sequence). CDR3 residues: CASSYSSVQQSYEQYF.

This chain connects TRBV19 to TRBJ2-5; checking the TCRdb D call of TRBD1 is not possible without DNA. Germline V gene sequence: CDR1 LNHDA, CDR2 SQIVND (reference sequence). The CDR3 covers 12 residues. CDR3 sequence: CASRRGLETQYF.

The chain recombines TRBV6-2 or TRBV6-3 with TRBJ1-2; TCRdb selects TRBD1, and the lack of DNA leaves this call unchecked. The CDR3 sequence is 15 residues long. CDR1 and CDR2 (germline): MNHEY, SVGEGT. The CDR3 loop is CASSYGADRIYGYTF.

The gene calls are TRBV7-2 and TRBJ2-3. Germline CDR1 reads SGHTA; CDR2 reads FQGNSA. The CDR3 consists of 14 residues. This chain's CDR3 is CASSLAQGPDTQYF.

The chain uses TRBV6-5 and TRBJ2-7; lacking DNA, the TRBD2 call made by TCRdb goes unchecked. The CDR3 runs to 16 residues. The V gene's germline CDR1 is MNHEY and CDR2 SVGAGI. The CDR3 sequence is CASSSTIPTYSYEQYF.

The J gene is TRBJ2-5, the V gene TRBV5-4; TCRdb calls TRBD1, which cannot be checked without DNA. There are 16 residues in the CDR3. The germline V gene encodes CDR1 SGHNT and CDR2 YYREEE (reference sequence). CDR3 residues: CASSSDPGPRGETQNF.

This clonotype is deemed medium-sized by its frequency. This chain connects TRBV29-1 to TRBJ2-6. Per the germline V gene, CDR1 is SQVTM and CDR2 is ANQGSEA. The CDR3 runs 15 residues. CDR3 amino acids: CSVDGQSSGANVLTF. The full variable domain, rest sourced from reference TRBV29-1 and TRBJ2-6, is SAVISQKPSRDICQRGTSLTIQCQVDSQVTMMFWYRQQPGQSLTLIATANQGSEATYESGFVIDKFPISRPNLTFSTLTVSNMSPEDSSIYLCSVDGQSSGANVLTFGAGSRLTVL.

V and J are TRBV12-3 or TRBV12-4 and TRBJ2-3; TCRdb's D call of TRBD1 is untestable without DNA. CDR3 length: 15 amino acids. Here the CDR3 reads CASSSGQGARDTQYF.

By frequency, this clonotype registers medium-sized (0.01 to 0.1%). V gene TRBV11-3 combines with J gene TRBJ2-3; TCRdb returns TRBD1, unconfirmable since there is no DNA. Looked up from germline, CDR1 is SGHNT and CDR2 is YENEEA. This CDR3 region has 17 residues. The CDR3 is CASSRQGAIPRTDTQYF.

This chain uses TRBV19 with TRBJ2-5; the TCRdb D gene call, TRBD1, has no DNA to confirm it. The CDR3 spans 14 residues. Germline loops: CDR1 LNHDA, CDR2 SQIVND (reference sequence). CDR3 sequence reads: CASSTHRGGETQYF.

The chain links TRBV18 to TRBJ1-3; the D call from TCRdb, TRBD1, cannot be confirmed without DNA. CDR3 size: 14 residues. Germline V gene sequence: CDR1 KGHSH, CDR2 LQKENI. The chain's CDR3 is CASLDSLSGNTIYF.

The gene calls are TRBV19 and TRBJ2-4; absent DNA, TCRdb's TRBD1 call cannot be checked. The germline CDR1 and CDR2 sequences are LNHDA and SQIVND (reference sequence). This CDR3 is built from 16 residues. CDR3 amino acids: CASSIGGREGKNIQYF.

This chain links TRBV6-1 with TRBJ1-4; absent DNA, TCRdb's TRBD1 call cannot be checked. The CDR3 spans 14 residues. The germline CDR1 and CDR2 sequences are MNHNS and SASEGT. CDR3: CASSEDPGREKLFF.